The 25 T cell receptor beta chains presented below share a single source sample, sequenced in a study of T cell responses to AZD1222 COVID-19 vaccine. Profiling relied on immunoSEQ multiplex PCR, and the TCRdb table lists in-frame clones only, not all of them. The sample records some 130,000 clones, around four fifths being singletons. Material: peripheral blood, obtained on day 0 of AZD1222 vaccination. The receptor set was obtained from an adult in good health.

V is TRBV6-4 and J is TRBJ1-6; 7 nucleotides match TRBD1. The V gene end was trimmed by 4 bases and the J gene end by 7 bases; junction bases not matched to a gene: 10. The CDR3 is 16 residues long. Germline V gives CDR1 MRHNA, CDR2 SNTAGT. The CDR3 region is CASSATGVGENSPLHF. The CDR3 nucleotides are TGTGCCAGCAGTGCTACAGGGGTAGGGGAGAATTCACCCCTCCACTTT.

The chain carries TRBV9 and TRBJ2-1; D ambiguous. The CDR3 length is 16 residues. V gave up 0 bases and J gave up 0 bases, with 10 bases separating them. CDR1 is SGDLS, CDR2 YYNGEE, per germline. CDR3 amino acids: CASSVVGSPSYNEQFF. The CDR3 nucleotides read TGTGCCAGCAGCGTAGTTGGCTCTCCCTCCTACAATGAGCAGTTCTTC.

The DNA for the CDR3 is TGTGCCAGCAGTACCGGGGCCGGGGGTTATGGCTACACCTTC. Translated, it gives CASSTGAGGYGYTF. V usage is TRBV2 and J usage is TRBJ1-2; maybe TRBD1 (5 bases). The CDR3 has 14 amino acids. The germline V gene encodes CDR1 SNHLY and CDR2 FYNNEI. V shed 5 bases and J shed 5 bases, with 15 bases lying between them. Drawing the rest from reference TRBV2 and TRBJ1-2, the complete variable domain is EPEVTQTPSHQVTQMGQEVILRCVPISNHLYFYWYRQILGQKVEFLVSFYNNEISEKSEIFDDQFSVERPDGSNFTLKIRSTKLEDSAMYFCASSTGAGGYGYTFGSGTRLTVV.

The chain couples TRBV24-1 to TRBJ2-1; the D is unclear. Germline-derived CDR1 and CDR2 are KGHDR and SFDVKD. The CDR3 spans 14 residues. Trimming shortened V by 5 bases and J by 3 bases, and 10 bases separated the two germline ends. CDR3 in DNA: TGTGCCACCAGTGGGCAGGATTTCTACAATGAGCAGTTCTTC. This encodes CATSGQDFYNEQFF.

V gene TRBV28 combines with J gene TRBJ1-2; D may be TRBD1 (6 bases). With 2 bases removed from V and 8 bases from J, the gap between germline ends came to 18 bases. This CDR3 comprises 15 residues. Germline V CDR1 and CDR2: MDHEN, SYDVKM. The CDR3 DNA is TGTGCCAGCAGTTTAGAGGCAGGGGCCCTTGGAGGCTACACCTTC. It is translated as CASSLEAGALGGYTF.

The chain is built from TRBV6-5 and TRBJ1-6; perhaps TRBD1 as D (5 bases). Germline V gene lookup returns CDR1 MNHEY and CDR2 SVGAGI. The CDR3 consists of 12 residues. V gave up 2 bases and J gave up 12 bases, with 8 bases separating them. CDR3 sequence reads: CASSYQGKPLHF. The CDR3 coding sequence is TGTGCCAGCAGTTACCAGGGAAAACCCCTCCACTTT.

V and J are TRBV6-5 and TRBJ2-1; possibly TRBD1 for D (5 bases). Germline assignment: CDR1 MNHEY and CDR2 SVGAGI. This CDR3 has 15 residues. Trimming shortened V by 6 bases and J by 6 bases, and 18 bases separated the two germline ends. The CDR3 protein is CASRSSGHLSNEQFF. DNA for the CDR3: TGTGCCAGCAGAAGTTCCGGACATCTAAGCAATGAGCAGTTCTTC.

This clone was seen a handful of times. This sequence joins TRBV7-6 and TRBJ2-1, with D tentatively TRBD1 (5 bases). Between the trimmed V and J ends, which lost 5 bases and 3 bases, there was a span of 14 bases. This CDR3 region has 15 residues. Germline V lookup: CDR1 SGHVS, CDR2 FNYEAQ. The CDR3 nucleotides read TGTGCCAGCAGCCTGGACACCTCGAACTACAATGAGCAGTTCTTC. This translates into CASSLDTSNYNEQFF.

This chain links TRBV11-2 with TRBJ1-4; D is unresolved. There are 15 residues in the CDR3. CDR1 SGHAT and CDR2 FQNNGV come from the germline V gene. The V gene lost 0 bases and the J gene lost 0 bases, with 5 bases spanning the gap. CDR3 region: CASSLEPTTNEKLFF. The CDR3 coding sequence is TGTGCCAGCAGCTTAGAGCCCACAACTAATGAAAAACTGTTTTTT.

The CDR3 protein is CATSRGGQGYGYTF. The CDR3 bases are TGTGCCACCAGCAGAGGAGGGCAGGGCTATGGCTACACCTTC. The chain recombines TRBV15 with TRBJ1-2; a weak D match, TRBD1 (5 bases). The CDR3 contains 14 residues. Germline lookup yields CDR1 LNHNV and CDR2 YYDKDF (reference sequence). Deletions cut 1 base from V and 4 bases from J, with 10 bases between.

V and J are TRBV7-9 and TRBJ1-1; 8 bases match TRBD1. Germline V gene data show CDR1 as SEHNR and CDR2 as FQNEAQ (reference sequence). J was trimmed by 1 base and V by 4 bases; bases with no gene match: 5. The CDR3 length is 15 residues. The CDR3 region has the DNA TGTGCCAGCAGCTCACTACAGGGGGAGAACACTGAAGCTTTCTTT. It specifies CASSSLQGENTEAFF.

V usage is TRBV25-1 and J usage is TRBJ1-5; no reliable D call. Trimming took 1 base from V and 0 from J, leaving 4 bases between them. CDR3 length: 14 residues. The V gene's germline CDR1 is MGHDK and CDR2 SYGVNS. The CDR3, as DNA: TGTGCCAGCAGTGAATTCGGTAGCAATCAGCCCCAGCATTTT. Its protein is CASSEFGSNQPQHF.

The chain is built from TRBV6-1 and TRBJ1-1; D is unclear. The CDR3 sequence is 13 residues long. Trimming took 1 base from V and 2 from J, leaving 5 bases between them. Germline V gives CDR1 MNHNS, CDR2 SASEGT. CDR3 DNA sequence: TGTGCCAGCAGTGAAGGGTTTAACACTGAAGCTTTCTTT. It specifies CASSEGFNTEAFF.

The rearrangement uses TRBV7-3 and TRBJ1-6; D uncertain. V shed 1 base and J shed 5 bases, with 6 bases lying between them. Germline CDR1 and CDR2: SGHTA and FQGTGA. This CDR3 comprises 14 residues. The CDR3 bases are TGTGCCAGCAGCTTAAGCGTTCATAATTCACCCCTCCACTTT. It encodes CASSLSVHNSPLHF.

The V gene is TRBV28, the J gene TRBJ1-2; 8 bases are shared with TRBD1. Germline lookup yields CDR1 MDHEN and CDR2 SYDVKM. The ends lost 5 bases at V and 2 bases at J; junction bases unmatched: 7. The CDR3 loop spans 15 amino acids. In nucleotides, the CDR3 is TGTGCCAGCAGTCCCCGGGACAGGCCCAACTATGGCTACACCTTC. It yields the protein CASSPRDRPNYGYTF.

This chain's CDR3 is CATSDHASGANVLTF. Here the CDR3 DNA reads TGTGCCACCAGTGACCATGCTTCCGGGGCCAACGTCCTGACTTTC. This chain joins TRBV24-1 and TRBJ2-6; no definite D call. Trimming cost V 4 bases and J 4 bases, with 10 bases left between them. This CDR3 is 15 amino acids long. CDR1 KGHDR and CDR2 SFDVKD come from the germline V gene.

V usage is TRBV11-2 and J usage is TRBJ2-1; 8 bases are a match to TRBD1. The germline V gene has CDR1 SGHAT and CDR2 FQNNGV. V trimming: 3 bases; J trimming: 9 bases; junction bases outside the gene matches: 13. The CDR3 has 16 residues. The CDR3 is CASSFLVASGGGEQFF. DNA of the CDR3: TGTGCCAGCAGCTTTTTAGTCGCCTCAGGGGGCGGTGAGCAGTTCTTC.

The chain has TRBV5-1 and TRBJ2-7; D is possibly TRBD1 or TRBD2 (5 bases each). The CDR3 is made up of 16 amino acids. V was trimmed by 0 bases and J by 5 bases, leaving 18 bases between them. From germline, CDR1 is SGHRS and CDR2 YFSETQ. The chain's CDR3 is CASSLASGQGRDEQYF. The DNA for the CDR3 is TGCGCCAGCAGCTTGGCTTCGGGGCAGGGTCGGGACGAGCAGTACTTC.

CDR3 coding DNA: TGTGCCAGCAGCTTAGCGGGTGGGGGGACAGGGCCTACTAACTATGGCTACACCTTC. Amino acid sequence: CASSLAGGGTGPTNYGYTF. The gene calls are TRBV7-9 and TRBJ1-2; 9 positions match TRBD1. The CDR3 extends over 19 amino acids. CDR1 is SEHNR and CDR2 is FQNEAQ in the germline V gene (reference sequence). The V segment lost 0 bases and the J segment 0 bases; nucleotides outside the gene matches: 11.

CDR3: CASRGGDSSNTEAFF. The CDR3 DNA reads TGTGCCAGCAGAGGGGGGGACAGTTCGAACACTGAAGCTTTCTTT. The chain couples TRBV6-5 to TRBJ1-1, with 7 bases fitting TRBD1. The germline V gene has CDR1 MNHEY and CDR2 SVGAGI. J was trimmed by 1 base and V by 6 bases; bases with no gene match: 8. There are 15 residues in the CDR3.

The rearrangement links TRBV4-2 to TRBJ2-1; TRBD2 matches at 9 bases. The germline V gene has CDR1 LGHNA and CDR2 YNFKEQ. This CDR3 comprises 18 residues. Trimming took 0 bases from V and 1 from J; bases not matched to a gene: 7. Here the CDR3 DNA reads TGTGCCAGCAGCCAAGATCAGCTAGCGGGGAATTCCTACAATGAGCAGTTCTTC. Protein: CASSQDQLAGNSYNEQFF.

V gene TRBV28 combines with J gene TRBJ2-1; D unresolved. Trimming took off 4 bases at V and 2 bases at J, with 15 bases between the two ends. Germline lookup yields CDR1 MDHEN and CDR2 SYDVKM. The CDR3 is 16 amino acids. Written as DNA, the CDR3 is TGTGCCAGCAGTTCCAACCCCGGTACAACCTACAATGAGCAGTTCTTC. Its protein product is CASSSNPGTTYNEQFF.

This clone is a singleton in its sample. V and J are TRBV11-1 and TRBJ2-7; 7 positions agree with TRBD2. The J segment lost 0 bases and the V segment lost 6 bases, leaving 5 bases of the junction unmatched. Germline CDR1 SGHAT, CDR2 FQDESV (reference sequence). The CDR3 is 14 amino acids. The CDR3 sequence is CASSRAGSSYEQYF. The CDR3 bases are TGTGCCAGCAGTCGAGCGGGGAGCTCCTACGAGCAGTACTTC.

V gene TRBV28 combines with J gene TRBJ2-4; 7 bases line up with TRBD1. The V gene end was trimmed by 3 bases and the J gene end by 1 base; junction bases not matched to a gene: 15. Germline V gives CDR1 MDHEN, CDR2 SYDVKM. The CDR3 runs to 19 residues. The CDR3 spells CASSFHGTDSTGAKNIQYF. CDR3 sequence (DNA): TGTGCCAGCAGTTTCCACGGCACTGATTCGACAGGGGCCAAAAACATTCAGTACTTC.

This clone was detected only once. This CDR3 is CASSPKDGPNQPQHF. Here the CDR3 DNA reads TGTGCCAGCTCACCAAAGGACGGGCCCAATCAGCCCCAGCATTTT. J is TRBJ1-5 and V is TRBV18; no reliable D call. Trimming took 2 bases from V and 3 from J, leaving 11 bases between them. CDR1 is KGHSH, CDR2 LQKENI, per germline. The CDR3 sequence is 15 residues long.